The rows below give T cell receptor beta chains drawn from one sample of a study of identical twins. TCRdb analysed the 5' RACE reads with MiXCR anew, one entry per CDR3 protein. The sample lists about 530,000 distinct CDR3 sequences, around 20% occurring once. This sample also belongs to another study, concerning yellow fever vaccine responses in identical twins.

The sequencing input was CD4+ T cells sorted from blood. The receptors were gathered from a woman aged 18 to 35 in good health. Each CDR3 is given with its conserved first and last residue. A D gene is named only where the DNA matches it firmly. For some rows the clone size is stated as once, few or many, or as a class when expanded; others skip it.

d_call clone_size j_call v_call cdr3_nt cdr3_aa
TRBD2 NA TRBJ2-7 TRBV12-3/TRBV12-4 TGTGCCAGCTCCTACGGGCTAGCGGGAGGTTCCTACGAGCAGTACTTC CASSYGLAGGSYEQYF
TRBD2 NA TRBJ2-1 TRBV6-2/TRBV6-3 TGTGCCAGCAGTTACTCGGGACTAGCGGGGGGCGGCAATGAGCAGTTCTTC CASSYSGLAGGGNEQFF
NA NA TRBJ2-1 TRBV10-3 TGTGCCATCAGTGTACTTGGTCCCGCCGGTGAGCAGTTCTTC CAISVLGPAGEQFF
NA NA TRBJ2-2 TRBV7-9 TGTGCCAGCAGCCTAGCCGGGACGAAGACCGGGGAGCTGTTTTTT CASSLAGTKTGELFF
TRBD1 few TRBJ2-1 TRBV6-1 TGTGCCAGCAGTAAGGACAGGCGGCGGGAGCAGTTCTTC CASSKDRRREQFF
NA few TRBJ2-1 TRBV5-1 TGCGCCAGCAGCTTGGGGGCCCTGAATGAGCAGTTCTTC CASSLGALNEQFF
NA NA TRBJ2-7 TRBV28 TGTGCCAGCAGTTTATTGGGCAGGCAGAAGTCCGCCTACGAGCAGTACTTC CASSLLGRQKSAYEQYF
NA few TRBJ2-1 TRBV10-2 TGCGCCAGCAGTGAGAGGGGCAATGAGCAGTTCTTC CASSERGNEQFF
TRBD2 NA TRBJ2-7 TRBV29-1 TGCAGCGTTGAAGATCCGGATAGCGGGGGCTACGAGCAGTACTTC CSVEDPDSGGYEQYF
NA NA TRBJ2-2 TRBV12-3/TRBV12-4 TGTGCCAGCAGTTTAAGGAGGGAGTATCTGTTTTTT CASSLRREYLFF
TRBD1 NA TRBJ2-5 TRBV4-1 TGCGCCAGCAGCCAAGATCAATACAGGGGAGAGACCCAGTACTTC CASSQDQYRGETQYF
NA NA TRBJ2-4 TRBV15 TGTGCCACCAGCACGGGGGGCGAATTGGGCAAAAACATTCAGTACTTC CATSTGGELGKNIQYF
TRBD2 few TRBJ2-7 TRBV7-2 TGTGCCAGCAGCTTAGTCTTTCTAGCGGTAAACTCCTACGAGCAGTACTTC CASSLVFLAVNSYEQYF
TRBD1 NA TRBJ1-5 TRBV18 TGTGCCAGCTCACCCCTGGACAGGGAGCCCCAGCATTTT CASSPLDREPQHF
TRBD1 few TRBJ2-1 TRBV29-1 TGCAGCGTCCAAGCGACGGGACAGAATTACAATGAGCAGTTCTTC CSVQATGQNYNEQFF
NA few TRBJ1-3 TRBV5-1 TGCGCCAGCACCGGAGGGGGCTCTGGAAACACCATATATTTT CASTGGGSGNTIYF